Below, 21 T cell receptor beta chains from the same sample are listed, as sequenced in a study of T cell responses to AZD1222 COVID-19 vaccine. Method: immunoSEQ multiplex PCR; TCRdb's copy keeps in-frame clones and lacks some. This table has 96,000 or so clones, 80% to 90% appearing once. Material: peripheral blood, obtained on day 0 of AZD1222 vaccination. The receptors were gathered from an adult in good health.

This chain links TRBV6-6 with TRBJ1-3; a weak D match, TRBD1 (5 bases). From germline, CDR1 is MNHNY and CDR2 SVGAGI (reference sequence). This CDR3 has 15 amino acids. Trimming cost V 2 bases and J 4 bases, with 12 bases left between them. The CDR3 spells CASSYLGGDGNTIYF. CDR3 DNA sequence: TGTGCCAGCAGTTACCTGGGAGGGGACGGAAACACCATATATTTT.

The rearrangement links TRBV11-3 to TRBJ1-1, with D maybe TRBD1 (5 bases). Trimming took 1 base from V and 4 from J, leaving 13 bases between them. This CDR3 contains 15 residues. Germline V gene sequence: CDR1 SGHNT, CDR2 YENEEA. CDR3 bases: TGTGCCAGCAGCTTAGGGGTAGGGCAGGGCACTGAAGCTTTCTTT. It yields the protein CASSLGVGQGTEAFF. The full variable domain, rest sourced from reference TRBV11-3 and TRBJ1-1, is EAGVVQSPRYKIIEKKQPVAFWCNPISGHNTLYWYLQNLGQGPELLIRYENEEAVDDSQLPKDRFSAERLKGVDSTLKIQPAELGDSAVYLCASSLGVGQGTEAFFGQGTRLTVV.

The rearrangement joins TRBV21-1 to TRBJ1-2; TRBD1, the table's D call, was not compared with the DNA. TRBV21-1 represents a pseudogene. The CDR3 runs to 21 residues. The CDR3 protein is CASSNEVQGAHQIRPFYGYTF. In nucleotides, the CDR3 is TGTGCCAGCAGCAATGAGGTCCAGGGGGCCCACCAGATCCGTCCTTTCTATGGCTACACCTTC.

V and J are TRBV4-1 and TRBJ2-1, with 7 bases matching TRBD2. J gave up 2 bases and V 0 bases, and 7 bases lay outside the gene matches. The CDR3 has 17 amino acids. CDR1 is MGHRA, CDR2 YSYEKL, per germline. The CDR3 DNA sequence: TGCGCCAGCAGCCAAGATCCGTCAGCGGGGCCCTACAATGAGCAGTTCTTC. Protein product: CASSQDPSAGPYNEQFF.

This clone was recorded only once. The V gene is TRBV3-1 (or the pseudogene TRBV3-2), the J gene TRBJ2-2; D is uncertain. The germline V gene has CDR1 LGHDT and CDR2 YNNKEL (reference sequence). There are 13 residues in the CDR3. V was clipped by 1 base and J by 6 bases, with 6 bases between them. CDR3: CASSQVVSGELFF. The CDR3 coding sequence is TGTGCCAGCAGCCAAGTGGTTTCCGGGGAGCTGTTTTTT.

The chain couples TRBV9 to TRBJ1-1; D gene ambiguous. The germline V and J ends were trimmed by 0 bases and 4 bases, with 10 bases remaining between them. The CDR3 contains 14 residues. Per germline, CDR1 SGDLS and CDR2 YYNGEE. DNA for the CDR3: TGTGCCAGCAGCGTAGATTCCAGGACCACTGAAGCTTTCTTT. Translating gives CASSVDSRTTEAFF.

This clone was found a few times. The rearrangement joins TRBV11-2 to TRBJ2-7; D not certain. The germline gives CDR1 SGHAT, CDR2 FQNNGV. The CDR3 contains 13 residues. V shed 5 bases and J shed 1 base, with 9 bases lying between them. The chain's CDR3 is CASSLQTSYEQYF. The CDR3, as DNA: TGTGCCAGCAGCCTCCAGACTTCCTACGAGCAGTACTTC.

The chain carries TRBV6-5 and TRBJ2-7; TRBD2 matches 10 bases. Trimming cost V 0 bases and J 3 bases; bases outside gene matches: 2. The CDR3 runs 15 residues. Per germline, CDR1 MNHEY and CDR2 SVGAGI. The CDR3 reads CASSYSTSGHYEQYF. CDR3 DNA sequence: TGTGCCAGCAGTTACTCGACTAGCGGGCACTACGAGCAGTACTTC.

The chain joins TRBV2 to TRBJ1-1; D ambiguous. Looked up from germline, CDR1 is SNHLY and CDR2 is FYNNEI. This CDR3 spans 13 amino acids. The germline V and J ends were trimmed by 0 bases and 5 bases, with 7 bases remaining between them. Here the CDR3 DNA reads TGTGCCAGCAGTGAAGCAGAGGTAACTGAAGCTTTCTTT. Encoded protein: CASSEAEVTEAFF. The complete variable domain, with remaining parts taken from reference TRBV2 and TRBJ1-1, reads EPEVTQTPSHQVTQMGQEVILRCVPISNHLYFYWYRQILGQKVEFLVSFYNNEISEKSEIFDDQFSVERPDGSNFTLKIRSTKLEDSAMYFCASSEAEVTEAFFGQGTRLTVV.

Only one count was recorded for this clone. J is TRBJ1-2 and V is TRBV3-1 (or the pseudogene TRBV3-2), with D possibly TRBD1 on 5 matching bases. The CDR3 consists of 14 residues. The V gene lost 1 base and the J gene lost 7 bases, with 13 bases spanning the gap. Germline V gene data show CDR1 as LGHDT and CDR2 as YNNKEL (reference sequence). The CDR3 nucleotides read TGTGCCAGCAGCCAAGCGCAGGGTTTGGGTGGCTACACCTTC. This translates into CASSQAQGLGGYTF.

The rearrangement uses TRBV3-1 (or the pseudogene TRBV3-2) and TRBJ1-1; D gene ambiguous. Per the germline V gene, CDR1 is LGHDT and CDR2 is YNNKEL (reference sequence). The CDR3 is 15 residues long. Trimming stripped 1 base from V and 6 bases from J, with 15 bases between. The CDR3 sequence: CASSQGSWTGAEAFF. The CDR3 coding sequence is TGTGCCAGCAGCCAAGGCAGTTGGACGGGCGCTGAAGCTTTCTTT.

The chain recombines TRBV29-1 with TRBJ2-1; D is possibly TRBD2 (5 bases). The CDR3 is 13 residues long. Trimming shortened V by 7 bases and J by 0 bases, and 10 bases separated the two germline ends. The germline CDR1 and CDR2 sequences are SQVTM and ANQGSEA. CDR3 amino acids: CSGDGGSYNEQFF. The CDR3 DNA reads as TGCAGCGGTGACGGAGGCTCCTACAATGAGCAGTTCTTC.

The rearrangement uses TRBV20-1 and TRBJ2-1, with D unclear. The CDR3 has 11 residues. Germline V gene lookup returns CDR1 DFQATT and CDR2 SNEGSKA (reference sequence). As DNA, the CDR3 is TGCAGCCTGACTGGCTACAATGAGCAGTTCTTC. Its protein product is CSLTGYNEQFF.

This rearrangement joins TRBV19 to TRBJ1-5; a weak D match, TRBD1 (5 bases). Germline V gene data show CDR1 as LNHDA and CDR2 as SQIVND (reference sequence). Trimming shortened V by 6 bases and J by 8 bases, and 17 bases separated the two germline ends. The CDR3 length is 14 residues. The CDR3 here is CASREAGAEKPQHF. The CDR3, as DNA: TGTGCCAGTAGGGAGGCCGGGGCGGAAAAGCCCCAGCATTTT.

The rearrangement uses TRBV2 and TRBJ2-1, with 9 nucleotides matching TRBD2. The V and J ends lost 4 bases and 2 bases, in that order; junction bases with no gene match: 3. The CDR3 runs 15 residues. Germline V gene sequence: CDR1 SNHLY, CDR2 FYNNEI. The CDR3 nucleotides are TGTGCCAGCAGTGTTGAGCGGGGGGCCTACAATGAGCAGTTCTTC. Encoded protein: CASSVERGAYNEQFF.

This clone was observed once. The V gene is TRBV5-4, the J gene TRBJ1-2, with a weak D call TRBD1 (6 bases). V was cut by 2 bases and J by 7 bases, with 18 bases left in between. The CDR3 length is 15 residues. CDR1 SGHNT and CDR2 YYREEE come from the germline V gene (reference sequence). This chain's CDR3 is CASSFPEGQGRGYTF. CDR3 sequence (DNA): TGTGCCAGCAGCTTTCCGGAGGGCCAGGGGCGTGGCTACACCTTC.

This rearrangement joins TRBV5-4 to TRBJ1-2; TRBD1 is a possible D gene (5 bases). CDR3 size: 14 residues. V lost 0 bases and J lost 6, with 12 bases in between. Germline V CDR1 and CDR2: SGHNT, YYREEE (reference sequence). CDR3: CASSLAAGRNGYTF. CDR3 DNA sequence: TGTGCCAGCAGCTTGGCGGCAGGGAGGAATGGCTACACCTTC.

The rearrangement links TRBV3-1 (or the pseudogene TRBV3-2) to TRBJ1-2; tentatively, D is TRBD1 (5 bases). The CDR3 runs to 17 residues. V lost 0 bases and J lost 4, with 18 bases in between. Germline CDR1 is LGHDT and CDR2 is YNNKEL (reference sequence). In nucleotides, the CDR3 is TGTGCCAGCAGCCAAGAAATGGGGGGACCAATTCTCTATGGCTACACCTTC. It codes for CASSQEMGGPILYGYTF.

V gene TRBV28 combines with J gene TRBJ1-5; unclear D gene. CDR1 and CDR2 from the germline V gene are MDHEN and SYDVKM. This CDR3 region has 12 residues. V lost 2 bases and J lost 4, with 3 bases in between. This CDR3 is CASSLGNQPQHF. CDR3 bases: TGTGCCAGCAGTTTAGGGAATCAGCCCCAGCATTTT.

The chain employs TRBV5-5 and TRBJ1-5; 7 nucleotides match TRBD1. CDR1 SGHKS and CDR2 YYEKEE come from the germline V gene (reference sequence). V trimming: 0 bases; J trimming: 1 base; junction bases outside the gene matches: 4. There are 16 residues in the CDR3. The CDR3 DNA reads as TGTGCCAGCAGCTTGGGAGGGGGCAACAGCAATCAGCCCCAGCATTTT. Protein sequence: CASSLGGGNSNQPQHF.

V gene TRBV9 combines with J gene TRBJ2-1, with 7 bases that match TRBD1. The CDR3 contains 15 residues. The V segment lost 4 bases and the J segment 4 bases; nucleotides outside the gene matches: 8. Germline V CDR1 and CDR2: SGDLS, YYNGEE. Written as DNA, the CDR3 is TGTGCCAGCAGCTCCGGGACAGCGGTATACAATGAGCAGTTCTTC. Its translation: CASSSGTAVYNEQFF.